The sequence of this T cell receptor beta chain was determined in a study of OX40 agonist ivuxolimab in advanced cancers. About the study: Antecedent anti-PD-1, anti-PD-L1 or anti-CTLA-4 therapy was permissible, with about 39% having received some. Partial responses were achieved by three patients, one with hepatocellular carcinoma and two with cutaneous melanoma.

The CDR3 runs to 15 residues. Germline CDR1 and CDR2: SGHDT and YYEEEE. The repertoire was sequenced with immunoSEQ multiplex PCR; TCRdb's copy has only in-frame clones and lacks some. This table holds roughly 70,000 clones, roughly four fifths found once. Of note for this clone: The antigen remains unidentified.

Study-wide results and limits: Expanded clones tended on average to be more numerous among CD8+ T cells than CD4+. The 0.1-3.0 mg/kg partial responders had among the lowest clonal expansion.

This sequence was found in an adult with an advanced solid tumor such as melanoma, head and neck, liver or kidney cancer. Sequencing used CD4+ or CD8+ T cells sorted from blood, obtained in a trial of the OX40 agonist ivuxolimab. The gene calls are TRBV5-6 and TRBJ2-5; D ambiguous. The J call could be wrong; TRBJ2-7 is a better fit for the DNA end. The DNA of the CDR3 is TGTGCCAGCAGCTTTAGGCTCCCATCGTCCTACGAGCAGTACTTC. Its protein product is CASSFRLPSSYEQYF.